The next 21 T cell receptor beta chains were all read from a single sample in a study of vaccination and CD4 T cells after COVID-19. These TCRs' antigens remain unknown. At the Johns Hopkins FTIC core, DNA taken from cultured CD4+ T cells was sequenced by way of the Oncomine TCR Beta short-read assay. TCRdb recomputed calls from the PCR reads with MiXCR, one row per CDR3 protein. The table lists 13,000 to 15,000 distinct CDR3 sequences, around 46% of them singletons, with 11% to 15% in the top ten. Treatment in this sample: approximately 9-day PBMC culture with coronavirus spike peptide pools or control peptides (ViraFEST assay). Source material: CD4+ T cells from blood, cultured in vitro. The receptors were gathered from a human donor who had recovered from COVID-19.

The chain employs TRBV5-1 and TRBJ2-3, with 9 positions matching TRBD1. Germline-derived CDR1 and CDR2 are SGHRS and YFSETQ. The CDR3 is 15 amino acids. J lost 2 bases, V lost 4 bases, and 5 bases had no gene match. The CDR3 DNA sequence: TGCGCCAGCAGCCCGGGACAGGGTTTCACAGATACGCAGTATTTT. The encoded protein is CASSPGQGFTDTQYF.

J is TRBJ1-6 and V is TRBV9, with TRBD1 matching 7 bases. V shed 9 bases, J shed 8 bases, and the junction held 8 bases outside the gene matches. Germline V CDR1 and CDR2: SGDLS, YYNGEE. The CDR3 contains 13 residues. The CDR3 reads CATSTGPDSPLHF. CDR3 bases: TGTGCCACCTCGACAGGGCCGGATTCACCCCTCCACTTT.

This rearrangement joins TRBV7-2 to TRBJ1-2, with 10 bases fitting TRBD1. CDR1 is SGHTA and CDR2 is FQGNSA in the germline V gene. V was clipped by 3 bases and J by 6 bases; unmatched bases: 1. The length of the CDR3 is 13 residues. The CDR3 DNA sequence: TGTGCCAGCAGCTTGACAGGGGGCGATGGCTACACCTTC. Residues: CASSLTGGDGYTF.

By its share, this clonotype is large (0.1 to 1%). The V call is TRBV6-1, the J call TRBJ1-1; 11 positions match TRBD1. The germline V gene has CDR1 MNHNS and CDR2 SASEGT. This CDR3 has 13 amino acids. The V segment lost 10 bases and the J segment 5 bases; nucleotides outside the gene matches: 6. CDR3 loop: CANSGTGGTEAFF. Here the CDR3 DNA reads TGTGCCAACTCCGGGACAGGGGGTACTGAAGCTTTCTTT.

The rearrangement links TRBV27 to TRBJ2-3, with 8 bases lining up with TRBD1. Germline-derived CDR1 and CDR2 are MNHEY and SMNVEV (reference sequence). The CDR3 covers 15 residues. V gave up 5 bases and J gave up 5 bases; unmatched junction bases: 9. CDR3 residues: CASSRDRRVEDTQYF. For the CDR3, the DNA is TGTGCCAGCAGTCGGGACAGGAGGGTCGAAGATACGCAGTATTTT.

This clonotype was observed a few times. The CDR3 DNA reads TGCGCCAGCAGCCAAGGGACAGGGCGTCAGCCCCAGCATTTT. This gives the protein CASSQGTGRQPQHF. The chain recombines TRBV4-1 with TRBJ1-5; 8 bases line up with TRBD1. The CDR3 consists of 14 residues. V gave up 1 base and J gave up 6 bases; unmatched junction bases: 2. Per the germline V gene, CDR1 is MGHRA and CDR2 is YSYEKL.

The gene calls are TRBV14 and TRBJ1-2; tentatively, D is TRBD1 (5 bases). The CDR3 is 17 amino acids. V lost 0 bases and J lost 5, with 19 bases in between. The V gene's germline CDR1 is SGHDN and CDR2 FVKESK. CDR3 protein: CASSQDLRSPGTYGYTF. The CDR3 bases are TGTGCCAGCAGCCAAGATTTGAGGTCGCCAGGGACTTATGGCTACACCTTC. The whole variable domain, remainder taken from reference TRBV14 and TRBJ1-2, is EAGVTQFPSHSVIEKGQTVTLRCDPISGHDNLYWYRRVMGKEIKFLLHFVKESKQDESGMPNNRFLAERTGGTYSTLKVQPAELEDSGVYFCASSQDLRSPGTYGYTFGSGTRLTVV.

This chain connects TRBV6-1 to TRBJ2-7, with D uncertain. Germline V lookup: CDR1 MNHNS, CDR2 SASEGT. The V gene lost 5 bases and the J gene lost 4 bases, with 12 bases spanning the gap. CDR3 size: 13 residues. CDR3 nucleotide sequence: TGTGCCAGCAGTCCCGCAGGTCGGTACGAGCAGTACTTC. It codes for CASSPAGRYEQYF.

This sequence joins TRBV27 and TRBJ1-4; the D is unclear. Germline loops: CDR1 MNHEY, CDR2 SMNVEV (reference sequence). The ends were cut back, 5 bases at V and 8 bases at J, with 0 bases in the middle. The length of the CDR3 is 9 residues. CDR3 loop: CASSEKLFF. The CDR3 DNA reads as TGTGCCAGCAGTGAAAAACTGTTTTTT.

V and J are TRBV6-2 or TRBV6-3 and TRBJ2-3; perhaps TRBD2 as D (5 bases). The CDR3 spans 15 residues. Germline V gives CDR1 MNHEY, CDR2 SVGEGT. V was shortened by 0 bases and J by 5 bases, with 12 bases between the two germline ends. The CDR3 nucleotides are TGTGCCAGCAGTTACTCGTCGGGGTCCGTAGATACGCAGTATTTT. The encoded protein is CASSYSSGSVDTQYF.

This clonotype was seen more than once but under ten times. The chain carries TRBV7-9 and TRBJ2-7; D is possibly TRBD2 (6 bases). V lost 3 bases, J lost 7 bases, and 13 bases lay in between. The CDR3 is 13 amino acids. Germline-derived CDR1 and CDR2 are SEHNR and FQNEAQ (reference sequence). The CDR3 spells CASSFQVGGEQYF. CDR3 DNA: TGTGCCAGCAGCTTCCAGGTTGGAGGGGAGCAGTACTTC.

The rearrangement joins TRBV27 to TRBJ1-6, with TRBD1 matching over 7 bases. Germline values: CDR1 MNHEY, CDR2 SMNVEV (reference sequence). V was pared by 7 bases and J by 7 bases, with 4 bases of the junction left unmatched. This CDR3 has 13 residues. Written as DNA, the CDR3 is TGTGCCAGCATGACAGGGTACAATTCACCCCTCCACTTT. Its protein product is CASMTGYNSPLHF.

The chain combines TRBV27 with TRBJ2-7; D tentatively reads TRBD1 or TRBD2 (5 bases each). The V gene lost 5 bases and the J gene lost 6 bases, with 20 bases spanning the gap. The germline CDR1 and CDR2 sequences are MNHEY and SMNVEV (reference sequence). This CDR3 comprises 15 residues. CDR3 in DNA: TGTGCCAGCAGTACCCTCGGCCGGGGCCCTGCCGAGCAGTACTTC. It specifies CASSTLGRGPAEQYF.

The chain is built from TRBV6-1 and TRBJ2-7; 9 nucleotides align to TRBD1. Germline-derived CDR1 and CDR2 are MNHNS and SASEGT. The CDR3 extends over 14 amino acids. Losses at the gene ends were 6 bases for V and 5 bases for J; bases not matched to a gene: 8. Here the CDR3 reads CASSARDRDHEQYF. The CDR3 bases are TGTGCCAGCAGCGCCAGGGACAGGGACCACGAGCAGTACTTC.

The V gene is TRBV2, the J gene TRBJ1-6, with 8 nucleotides matching TRBD1. The ends lost 10 bases at V and 3 bases at J; junction bases unmatched: 2. Germline-derived CDR1 and CDR2 are SNHLY and FYNNEI. The CDR3 totals 13 residues. CDR3 in amino acids: CAIQGDYNSPLHF. CDR3 coding DNA: TGTGCCATACAGGGGGACTATAATTCACCCCTCCACTTT.

In this sample, this clonotype turned up a few times. The chain combines TRBV11-2 with TRBJ1-2, with 10 bases identical to TRBD1. After removal of 5 bases from V and 7 bases from J, the junction contained 4 bases not matched to a gene. Germline CDR1 SGHAT, CDR2 FQNNGV. CDR3 size: 13 residues. CDR3 protein: CASSPGQGVGYTF. CDR3 nucleotide sequence: TGTGCCAGCAGCCCCGGACAGGGGGTTGGCTACACCTTC.

This clonotype was counted only a few times. This sequence joins TRBV11-3 and TRBJ1-2; D not certain. CDR1 is SGHNT and CDR2 is YENEEA in the germline V gene. Trimming left V 4 bases short and J 6 bases short, with 18 bases between. This CDR3 has 15 amino acids. CDR3 residues: CASSSRPPGPDGYTF. The CDR3 region has the DNA TGTGCCAGCAGCTCCCGTCCTCCGGGTCCCGATGGCTACACCTTC.

The rearrangement links TRBV20-1 to TRBJ1-3; D remains ambiguous. Germline CDR1 is DFQATT and CDR2 is SNEGSKA (reference sequence). Trimming shortened V by 2 bases and J by 4 bases, and 9 bases separated the two germline ends. There are 13 residues in the CDR3. CDR3 sequence reads: CSARWGRGNTIYF. The CDR3 bases are TGCAGTGCTAGATGGGGTCGGGGAAACACCATATATTTT.

V and J are TRBV6-4 and TRBJ2-4; the D gene is possibly TRBD2 (5 bases). The germline V gene has CDR1 MRHNA and CDR2 SNTAGT. The CDR3 length is 18 residues. Trimming left V 6 bases short and J 0 bases short, with 21 bases between. The CDR3 DNA is TGTGCCAGCAGCCTGCCCCCTCCCGGGGAAGGAGCCAAAAACATTCAGTACTTC. Its protein is CASSLPPPGEGAKNIQYF.

V is TRBV20-1 and J is TRBJ2-3; D unresolved. The CDR3 spans 14 residues. Germline lookup yields CDR1 DFQATT and CDR2 SNEGSKA (reference sequence). The ends were cut back, 3 bases at V and 0 bases at J, with 10 bases in the middle. CDR3 amino acids: CSASRGVSTDTQYF. In DNA, the CDR3 is TGCAGTGCTAGTCGTGGGGTTAGCACAGATACGCAGTATTTT.

The chain couples TRBV6-1 to TRBJ2-3; no firm D call. The CDR3 loop spans 17 amino acids. The V and J ends lost 6 bases and 0 bases respectively, with 19 bases between them. The germline V gene has CDR1 MNHNS and CDR2 SASEGT. The DNA of the CDR3 is TGTGCCAGCAGCCACCAGACTCATTTAATTAGCACAGATACGCAGTATTTT. Encoded protein: CASSHQTHLISTDTQYF.